Many counts were recorded for the clone carrying this TCR beta chain. Antigen: not known. Preparation of the TCRbeta library used unique molecular identifiers. TCRdb redid the calling of the PCR reads with MiXCR, one entry per CDR3 protein. This table has about 280,000 distinct CDR3 sequences, 11% appearing once. The record originates from a study of T-cell reconstitution after alpha-beta-depleted transplantation in children. Findings and limits, study-wide: Reports say that about two months after transplant, the alpha-beta T cells came out of several hundred graft clones that had expanded. Among T cells one year after transplant, newly produced cells accounted for most counts and diversity. For some patients, TCRbeta diversity was high at day 60 because of recipient T cells and thymic progenitors that survived.

This clonotype was obtained from a male patient aged 2-10 years who had a stem cell transplant for chronic granulomatous disease, so the T cells may come from the graft donor. This material consisted of peripheral blood, taken 180 days after TCRalphabeta/CD19-depleted stem cell transplant.

This CDR3 is CASSKSGSTDTQYF. The CDR3 DNA sequence: TGTGCCAGCAGTAAGAGCGGAAGCACAGATACGCAGTATTTT. This rearrangement joins TRBV27 to TRBJ2-3; D perhaps matches TRBD2 (5 bases). CDR1 and CDR2 (germline): MNHEY, SMNVEV (reference sequence). Trimming took 5 bases from V and 0 from J, leaving 9 bases between them. CDR3 length: 14 residues.